This TCR beta chain is from a study of T cell changes during pregnancy in multiple sclerosis. This CDR3 spans 12 amino acids. Germline values: CDR1 SNHLY, CDR2 FYNNEI. Trimming cost V 6 bases and J 5 bases, with 10 bases left between them. Assay used: immunoSEQ multiplex PCR; TCRdb lists only in-frame clones, some missing. The profile shows roughly 110,000 clones, approximately 90% of them singletons. This chain joins TRBV2 and TRBJ1-2, with no clear D. The origin of this receptor is a female donor with multiple sclerosis, enrolled in a pregnancy study. The input for sequencing was peripheral blood, taken after pregnancy. The CDR3: CASRGSIYGYTF. CDR3 coding DNA: TGTGCCAGCAGGGGCAGCATTTATGGCTACACCTTC.